The 16 T cell receptor beta chains below come from one sample, sequenced in a study of blood T cell repertoires in COVID-19. TCRdb's table, derived via immunoSEQ multiplex PCR, lists solely in-frame clones and lacks some. Of more than 95,000 clones listed, 60% to 80% were seen once; the top ten hold 4.5% to 6%. Material: peripheral blood. Every receptor here comes from a man older than 75 with COVID-19, enrolled during active disease.

The sample holds a few counts of this clone. Distinct nucleotide sequences in the sample also encode this CDR3. This chain links TRBV5-1 with TRBJ1-6; 7 bases are a match to TRBD1. After removal of 4 bases from V and 10 bases from J, the junction contained 8 bases not matched to a gene. This CDR3 has 14 residues. Per germline, CDR1 SGHRS and CDR2 YFSETQ. The DNA for the CDR3 is TGCGCCAGCAGCCTTGGACAGGAAAGATCACCCCTCCACTTT. It specifies CASSLGQERSPLHF.

The chain links TRBV6-5 to TRBJ2-2; the D gene is possibly TRBD1 (5 bases). The germline CDR1 and CDR2 sequences are MNHEY and SVGAGI. CDR3 length: 13 amino acids. V was cut by 6 bases and J by 6 bases, with 11 bases left in between. CDR3 region: CASSVTGAGELFF. CDR3 sequence (DNA): TGTGCCAGCAGCGTTACAGGCGCCGGGGAGCTGTTTTTT.

V is TRBV5-1 and J is TRBJ2-7, with D possibly TRBD1 on 6 matching bases. V lost 0 bases and J lost 3, with 13 bases in between. Germline V lookup: CDR1 SGHRS, CDR2 YFSETQ. The CDR3 has 15 amino acids. For the CDR3, the DNA is TGCGCCAGCAGCTTGGCCGTAGGACAGTACTACGAGCAGTACTTC. It specifies CASSLAVGQYYEQYF. The whole variable domain, filled in from reference TRBV5-1 and TRBJ2-7, reads KAGVTQTPRYLIKTRGQQVTLSCSPISGHRSVSWYQQTPGQGLQFLFEYFSETQRNKGNFPGRFSGRQFSNSRSEMNVSTLELGDSALYLCASSLAVGQYYEQYFGPGTRLTVT.

A single count supports this clone. The gene calls are TRBV7-9 and TRBJ2-3, with TRBD2 matching over 11 bases. The V segment lost 8 bases and the J segment 6 bases; nucleotides outside the gene matches: 4. The germline gives CDR1 SEHNR, CDR2 FQNEAQ (reference sequence). There are 13 residues in the CDR3. The CDR3 sequence: CASGLAGGDTQYF. The CDR3 DNA reads as TGTGCCAGCGGACTAGCGGGTGGGGATACGCAGTATTTT.

In the case of this clone: One end of the junction does not line up with germline, which may come from a read error. The V gene is TRBV28, the J gene TRBJ2-1; D possibly corresponds to TRBD2 (5 bases). The CDR3 is made up of 15 amino acids. Per germline, CDR1 MDHEN and CDR2 SYDVKM. Here the CDR3 reads CASTEAANSYNEQFF. The CDR3 DNA reads TGTGCGAGCACGGAGGCGGCAAACTCCTACAATGAGCAGTTCTTC. Based on the CDR3 plus reference TRBV28 and TRBJ2-1, the full variable domain is DVKVTQSSRYLVKRTGEKVFLECVQDMDHENMFWYRQDPGLGLRLIYFSYDVKMKEKGDIPEGYSVSREKKERFSLILESASTNQTSMYLCASTEAANSYNEQFFGPGTRLTVL.

The CDR3 loop is CARGGPGELFF. The DNA for the CDR3 is TGTGCCAGAGGGGGCCCCGGGGAGCTGTTTTTT. This chain links TRBV6-5 with TRBJ2-2; 7 bases align to TRBD1. CDR1 and CDR2 (germline): MNHEY, SVGAGI. CDR3 length equals 11 residues. V lost 9 bases, J lost 6 bases, and 1 base stayed unmatched.

The chain carries TRBV6-5 and TRBJ1-5, with TRBD1 matching over 9 bases. The CDR3 has 14 amino acids. J lost 7 bases, V lost 5 bases, and 6 bases had no gene match. CDR1 MNHEY and CDR2 SVGAGI come from the germline V gene. The CDR3 region is CASSPGQGGQPQHF. As DNA, the CDR3 is TGTGCCAGCAGTCCGGGACAGGGTGGGCAGCCCCAGCATTTT.

This clone was recorded once. The chain carries TRBV4-2 and TRBJ2-1; D is uncertain. The germline CDR1 and CDR2 sequences are LGHNA and YNFKEQ. Trimming left V 5 bases short and J 3 bases short, with 8 bases between. CDR3 length: 13 residues. CDR3 sequence: CASSFENYNEQFF. CDR3 in DNA: TGTGCCAGCAGCTTCGAGAACTACAATGAGCAGTTCTTC.

The V call is TRBV10-3, the J call TRBJ2-3, with 9 nucleotides matching TRBD2. Germline trimming cut 9 bases from V and 0 bases from J; bases unmatched to any gene: 4. CDR1 is ENHRY, CDR2 SYGVKD, per germline. The CDR3 has 14 amino acids. The CDR3 coding sequence is TGTGCCATGAGGCGGGGGGGAAGCACAGATACGCAGTATTTT. Amino acids: CAMRRGGSTDTQYF.

The gene calls are TRBV9 and TRBJ1-2, with TRBD1 matching over 10 bases. Unmatched junction bases numbered 4, after V lost 4 bases and J lost 4 bases. This CDR3 region has 14 residues. The germline V gene has CDR1 SGDLS and CDR2 YYNGEE. The CDR3 DNA reads as TGTGCCAGCAGCCTGGGACAGGGGAGCTATGGCTACACCTTC. This encodes CASSLGQGSYGYTF.

This chain joins TRBV10-3 and TRBJ1-6; D ambiguous. V was trimmed by 3 bases and J by 9 bases, leaving 15 bases between them. CDR1 and CDR2 from the germline V gene are ENHRY and SYGVKD. The CDR3 consists of 15 residues. Written as DNA, the CDR3 is TGTGCCATCAGTGACTTGCCGGGAGCGAGTTCACCCCTCCACTTT. This translates into CAISDLPGASSPLHF.

CDR3 amino acids: CASSLTGPSAGANVLTF. In DNA form, the CDR3 reads TGTGCCAGCAGCCTGACAGGTCCTAGTGCTGGGGCCAACGTCCTGACTTTC. The chain is built from TRBV9 and TRBJ2-6, with D possibly being TRBD1 (6 bases). Germline-derived CDR1 and CDR2 are SGDLS and YYNGEE. The length of the CDR3 is 17 residues. The ends were cut back, 4 bases at V and 2 bases at J, with 16 bases in the middle.

V is TRBV2 and J is TRBJ2-2, with 10 bases identical to TRBD2. Germline CDR1 SNHLY, CDR2 FYNNEI. V dropped 5 bases and J dropped 5; count of bases not matched to a gene: 2. The CDR3 runs 14 residues. The DNA of the CDR3 is TGTGCCAGCAGTTTTAGCGGGAGGACCGGGGAGCTGTTTTTT. This sequence encodes CASSFSGRTGELFF.

V usage is TRBV19 and J usage is TRBJ2-1, with TRBD2 matching 8 bases. Germline values: CDR1 LNHDA, CDR2 SQIVND (reference sequence). CDR3 length: 15 residues. The trim removed 3 bases at V and 6 bases at J, leaving 7 bases unmatched. The CDR3 loop is CASSMSGGPGNEQFF. CDR3 nucleotide sequence: TGTGCCAGTAGTATGTCGGGAGGGCCAGGCAATGAGCAGTTCTTC.

In this sample, this clone turned up a few times. The rearrangement uses TRBV29-1 and TRBJ2-3; 8 bases match TRBD2. With V trimmed by 5 bases and J by 5 bases, 6 bases remained unmatched. The germline V gene has CDR1 SQVTM and CDR2 ANQGSEA. The CDR3 totals 13 residues. The CDR3 DNA reads TGCAGCGTTACCCGGGAGGGCCGAGATACGCAGTATTTT. The encoded protein is CSVTREGRDTQYF.

In nucleotides, the CDR3 is TGTGCCAGCAGTGCAACGGGGAATAATTCACCCCTCCACTTT. Translating it yields CASSATGNNSPLHF. The chain joins TRBV6-4 to TRBJ1-6; unclear D gene. The CDR3 consists of 14 residues. V was trimmed by 4 bases and J by 5 bases, leaving 9 bases between them. Germline lookup yields CDR1 MRHNA and CDR2 SNTAGT.